This record concerns one T cell receptor beta chain sequence. Its specificity is unknown. The record originates from a study of cytomegalovirus exposure and HLA in healthy donors. As for the study in general: When over 300 donors were genotyped, over 80% of them were found to fall in the Caucasian-associated ancestry cluster. General observations from the study: In a later analysis, specific HLA alleles were associated with 15,000 or so TCR beta sequences at a 0.05 false discovery rate. Despite most TCR sequences being rare, some public TCRs occurred in many donors. Later work showed greater clonal expansion in HLA-associated TCR beta chains than in equally common others.

Germline V gene data show CDR1 as SGHRS and CDR2 as YFSETQ. After removal of 3 bases from V and 10 bases from J, the junction contained 10 bases not matched to a gene. The CDR3 contains 15 residues. PCR primers comprised 60 Vbeta and 13 Jbeta primers. Repertoires were generated with immunoSEQ multiplex PCR, while TCRdb's copy carries only in-frame clones and drops some. The repertoire holds roughly 98,000 clones, roughly 80% seen once, with roughly 3.2% in the top ten. The J gene is TRBJ1-6, the V gene TRBV5-1, with 7 bases matching TRBD1. Input material: PBMCs. This TCR was recovered from a man aged 40-49 years in good health and CMV-seronegative. The CDR3 loop is CASSSMTGKDSPLHF. The DNA of the CDR3 is TGCGCCAGCAGCTCTATGACAGGGAAGGACTCACCCCTCCACTTT. Full variable domain (outside the CDR3, taken from reference TRBV5-1 and TRBJ1-6): KAGVTQTPRYLIKTRGQQVTLSCSPISGHRSVSWYQQTPGQGLQFLFEYFSETQRNKGNFPGRFSGRQFSNSRSEMNVSTLELGDSALYLCASSSMTGKDSPLHFGNGTRLTVT.